Below are 6 T cell receptor beta chains sequenced from a single sample in a study of T cells in Graves' hyperthyroidism and ophthalmopathy. Amplification of TCR beta CDR3 regions used RNA as the template. The TCR CDR3 was amplified in a first-round RT-PCR using the HTBI primer set. TCRdb re-derived calls from the multiplex PCR reads in MiXCR, one entry per CDR3 protein. Of about 500,000 distinct CDR3 sequences detected, roughly 17% appear once; the ten largest clones hold 18%. Material for sequencing was blood. These receptors came from a woman under 30 with Graves' hyperthyroidism.

This clonotype occurred once. The chain employs TRBV6-8 and TRBJ1-3; 7 bases line up with TRBD1. The V and J ends lost 10 bases and 0 bases, in that order; junction bases with no gene match: 9. CDR3 size: 15 residues. The germline V gene has CDR1 MNHGY and CDR2 SAAAGT. The CDR3: CATKYRGHSGNTIYF. The CDR3 DNA is TGTGCCACGAAATACAGGGGCCACTCTGGAAACACCATATATTTT.

This chain uses TRBV5-4 with TRBJ2-5; D possibly uses TRBD1 or TRBD2 (5 bases each). Trimming took 4 bases from V and 5 from J, leaving 18 bases between them. The germline V gene encodes CDR1 SGHNT and CDR2 YYREEE (reference sequence). The CDR3 is made up of 15 amino acids. CDR3: CASSPRLGVGETQYF. The CDR3, as DNA: TGTGCCAGCAGCCCACGCTTGGGGGTGGGGGAGACCCAGTACTTC.

This clonotype was picked up many times. The chain couples TRBV11-2 to TRBJ2-5; D possibly corresponds to TRBD2 (5 bases). Germline loops: CDR1 SGHAT, CDR2 FQNNGV. The length of the CDR3 is 14 residues. Trimming stripped 1 base from V and 1 base from J, with 7 bases between. The CDR3 sequence: CASSLVEGQETQYF. The CDR3 DNA follows: TGTGCCAGCAGCTTAGTCGAGGGCCAAGAGACCCAGTACTTC. Looking up the rest from reference TRBV11-2 and TRBJ2-5 gives the full variable domain: EAGVAQSPRYKIIEKRQSVAFWCNPISGHATLYWYQQILGQGPKLLIQFQNNGVVDDSQLPKDRFSAERLKGVDSTLKIQPAKLEDSAVYLCASSLVEGQETQYFGPGTRLLVL.

The chain links TRBV4-1 to TRBJ2-5; D not resolved. Germline loops: CDR1 MGHRA, CDR2 YSYEKL. V lost 0 bases and J 2 bases, leaving 10 bases between the germline ends. The CDR3 extends over 15 amino acids. CDR3 protein: CASSQDFAEQETQYF. For the CDR3, the DNA is TGCGCCAGCAGCCAAGATTTTGCAGAACAAGAGACCCAGTACTTC.

This clonotype came up a few times. V is TRBV29-1 and J is TRBJ1-4, with D possibly matching TRBD1 (5 bases). The CDR3 loop spans 13 amino acids. V was clipped by 3 bases and J by 3 bases, with 8 bases between them. CDR1 is SQVTM and CDR2 is ANQGSEA in the germline V gene. CDR3 loop: CSVEAGPNEKLFF. In DNA form, the CDR3 reads TGCAGCGTTGAGGCAGGGCCTAATGAAAAACTGTTTTTT.

This sequence joins TRBV6-1 and TRBJ1-1; TRBD1 might be the D (5 bases). The CDR3 runs 14 residues. Trimming took 4 bases from V and 3 from J, leaving 12 bases between them. Germline V lookup: CDR1 MNHNS, CDR2 SASEGT. The CDR3 loop is CASSGPGRDTEAFF. The DNA of the CDR3 is TGTGCCAGCAGTGGGCCAGGGAGAGACACTGAAGCTTTCTTT.